The present entry profiles one TCR beta chain with its context. Its antigen is still unknown. A read error may account for a junction end that differs from germline. The record originates from a study of blood T cells in healthy people across ages. Study-wide results and caveats: More naive CD4+ cells and higher diversity were found in long-lived than in aged donors. TCR beta diversity per million T cells fell roughly linearly with age.

Combining a sample-barcoded 5' primer with a J-beta primer mix, a second PCR ran for roughly 7 to 12 cycles. Via MiXCR, TCRdb re-called the 5' RACE reads, giving one row per CDR3 protein. The table records about 1,400,000 distinct CDR3 sequences, roughly 64% of them present only once. Drawing of peripheral blood yielded 8.5 to 10 milliliters from each donor. Germline CDR1 reads LGHNA; CDR2 reads YSLEER. The CDR3 length is 15 residues. The V and J genes are TRBV4-3 and TRBJ2-7; tentative D call: TRBD2 (5 bases). Sequenced sample: blood. This receptor was obtained from a man aged 18 to 29 in good health. The CDR3 DNA is TGCGCCAGCTGCCAAATTCCGCGTTTAGAGGGCGCCCAGTACTTC. It encodes CASCQIPRLEGAQYF.